Shown below are 3 T cell receptor beta chains from a single sample sequenced in a study of glioma-infiltrating T cells after dendritic cell vaccination. The table came from immunoSEQ multiplex PCR; TCRdb's copy has only in-frame clones and leaves some out. The top ten clones hold about 10% of a sample with approximately 64,000 clones, 80% to 85% of them seen once. The sequencing used blood, collected before dendritic cell vaccination. These TCRs come from a human donor with glioblastoma.

The gene calls are TRBV18 and TRBJ2-1; D ambiguous. Germline V gene sequence: CDR1 KGHSH, CDR2 LQKENI. The CDR3 runs 14 residues. V was trimmed by 2 bases and J by 4 bases, leaving 9 bases between them. The CDR3 nucleotides are TGTGCCAGCTCACCAAACACGCCTTACAATGAGCAGTTCTTC. Its protein is CASSPNTPYNEQFF.

In this sample, this clone turned up a few times. The chain carries TRBV5-1 and TRBJ2-1; TRBD1 agrees at 11 bases. The J segment lost 6 bases and the V segment lost 4 bases, leaving 9 bases of the junction unmatched. CDR1 is SGHRS and CDR2 is YFSETQ in the germline V gene. The CDR3 has 16 amino acids. CDR3 protein: CASSRSSGTGGNEQFF. In nucleotides, the CDR3 is TGCGCCAGCAGCCGATCTTCCGGGACAGGGGGCAATGAGCAGTTCTTC.

The V call is TRBV11-2, the J call TRBJ2-1; 9 bases map to TRBD2. The germline gives CDR1 SGHAT, CDR2 FQNNGV. V shed 3 bases and J 7 bases; nucleotides not matched to a gene: 7. The CDR3 loop spans 15 amino acids. The CDR3 is CASSLALAGENEQFF. The CDR3 DNA reads TGTGCCAGCAGCTTGGCTTTAGCGGGGGAGAATGAGCAGTTCTTC. The whole variable domain, filled in from reference TRBV11-2 and TRBJ2-1, reads EAGVAQSPRYKIIEKRQSVAFWCNPISGHATLYWYQQILGQGPKLLIQFQNNGVVDDSQLPKDRFSAERLKGVDSTLKIQPAKLEDSAVYLCASSLALAGENEQFFGPGTRLTVL.